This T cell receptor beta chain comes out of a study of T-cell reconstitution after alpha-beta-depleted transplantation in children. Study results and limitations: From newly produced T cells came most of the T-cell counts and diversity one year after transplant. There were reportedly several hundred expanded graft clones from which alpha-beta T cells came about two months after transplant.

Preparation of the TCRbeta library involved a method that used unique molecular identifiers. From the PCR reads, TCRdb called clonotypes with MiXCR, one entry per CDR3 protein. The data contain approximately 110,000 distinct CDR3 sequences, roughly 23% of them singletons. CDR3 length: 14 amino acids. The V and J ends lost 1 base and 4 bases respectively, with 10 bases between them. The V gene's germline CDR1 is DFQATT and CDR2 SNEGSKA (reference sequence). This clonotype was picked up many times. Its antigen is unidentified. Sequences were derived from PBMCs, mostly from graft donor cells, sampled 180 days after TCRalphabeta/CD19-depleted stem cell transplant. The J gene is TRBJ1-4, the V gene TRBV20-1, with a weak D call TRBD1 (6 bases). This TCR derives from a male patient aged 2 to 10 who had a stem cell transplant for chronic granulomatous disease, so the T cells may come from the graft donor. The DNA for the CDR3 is TGCAGTGCTAGAGCAACAGGGCATAATGAAAAACTGTTTTTT. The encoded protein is CSARATGHNEKLFF.